A single sample gave rise to the 24 T cell receptor beta chains below, sequenced in a study of T cell responses to AZD1222 COVID-19 vaccine. The protocol was immunoSEQ multiplex PCR, while the TCRdb copy is restricted to in-frame clones and leaves out a portion. Of some 200,000 clones in the sample, around 90% are singletons; the top ten hold 0.99%. The starting material was peripheral blood, obtained on day 0 of AZD1222 vaccination. The receptors here all came from an adult in good health.

CDR3 protein: CASSLGLAGGLSYEQYF. The CDR3 bases are TGTGCCAGCAGCCTCGGACTAGCGGGGGGACTCTCCTACGAGCAGTACTTC. J is TRBJ2-7 and V is TRBV5-4; 14 bases align to TRBD2. Germline loops: CDR1 SGHNT, CDR2 YYREEE (reference sequence). The CDR3 extends over 17 amino acids. V lost 4 bases to trimming and J lost 0 bases; unmatched junction nucleotides: 6.

The V gene is TRBV6-6, the J gene TRBJ1-1; D uncertain. The V gene's germline CDR1 is MNHNY and CDR2 SVGAGI (reference sequence). The V gene lost 0 bases and the J gene lost 2 bases, with 7 bases spanning the gap. CDR3 length: 14 amino acids. CDR3 protein: CASSYSGLNTEAFF. The CDR3 nucleotides read TGTGCCAGCAGTTACTCCGGCCTCAACACTGAAGCTTTCTTT.

The chain combines TRBV11-2 with TRBJ1-4; 9 nucleotides line up with TRBD1. The V gene's germline CDR1 is SGHAT and CDR2 FQNNGV. V was pared by 4 bases and J by 4 bases, with 4 bases of the junction left unmatched. This CDR3 has 15 amino acids. CDR3 in amino acids: CASSSTGGLNEKLFF. In DNA, the CDR3 is TGTGCCAGCAGCTCTACAGGGGGCCTTAATGAAAAACTGTTTTTT.

The V and J genes are TRBV18 and TRBJ2-2; D not resolved. The CDR3 has 12 residues. The V gene lost 6 bases and the J gene lost 7 bases, with 9 bases spanning the gap. Germline CDR1 reads KGHSH; CDR2 reads LQKENI. The CDR3 spells CASSPRRGELFF. For the CDR3, the DNA is TGTGCCAGCTCCCCCAGGCGCGGGGAGCTGTTTTTT.

The rearrangement links TRBV4-3 to TRBJ1-5; D is unresolved. Germline lookup yields CDR1 LGHNA and CDR2 YSLEER. The V and J ends lost 0 bases and 1 base respectively, with 7 bases between them. This CDR3 is built from 15 residues. CDR3 residues: CASSQDGRSNQPQHF. The CDR3 region has the DNA TGCGCCAGCAGCCAAGATGGCAGAAGCAATCAGCCCCAGCATTTT.

This clone appeared a single time. V gene TRBV3-1 (or the pseudogene TRBV3-2) combines with J gene TRBJ1-2, with D hard to call. Per germline, CDR1 LGHDT and CDR2 YNNKEL (reference sequence). Deletions cut 1 base from V and 8 bases from J, with 11 bases between. CDR3 size: 13 residues. The CDR3 reads CASSQAWGRGYTF. CDR3 coding DNA: TGTGCCAGCAGCCAAGCCTGGGGTCGGGGCTACACCTTC.

The chain links TRBV27 to TRBJ2-1; D gene unclear. Deletions cut 2 bases from V and 0 bases from J, with 2 bases between. CDR3 length: 13 residues. Germline CDR1 reads MNHEY; CDR2 reads SMNVEV (reference sequence). The chain's CDR3 is CASSLSSYNEQFF. The CDR3 nucleotides read TGTGCCAGCAGTTTAAGCTCCTACAATGAGCAGTTCTTC.

The chain combines TRBV4-1 with TRBJ2-7; the match to TRBD1 covers 12 bases. Germline V gene data show CDR1 as MGHRA and CDR2 as YSYEKL. V gave up 3 bases and J gave up 7 bases; unmatched junction bases: 10. The CDR3 has 16 amino acids. CDR3 DNA sequence: TGCGCCAGCAGCCAGATATCGGGACAGGGGGCGCATGAGCAGTACTTC. Its translation is CASSQISGQGAHEQYF.

DNA of the CDR3: TGTGCCAGTAGTATAGGTCCCAGCGTACCCTACGAGCAGTACTTC. It yields the protein CASSIGPSVPYEQYF. This chain joins TRBV19 and TRBJ2-7; D gene unclear. The CDR3 covers 15 residues. Between the trimmed V and J ends, which lost 1 base and 2 bases, there was a span of 12 bases. Germline lookup yields CDR1 LNHDA and CDR2 SQIVND (reference sequence).

The chain links TRBV7-9 to TRBJ1-3; D call uncertain. This CDR3 has 10 residues. The germline V and J ends were trimmed by 5 bases and 4 bases, with 0 bases remaining between them. Germline CDR1 SEHNR, CDR2 FQNEAQ (reference sequence). As DNA, the CDR3 is TGTGCCAGCAGCGGAAACACCATATATTTT. This codes for CASSGNTIYF.

The CDR3 loop is CASSLEASSNQPQHF. CDR3 in DNA: TGTGCCAGCAGCTTAGAAGCTAGTAGCAATCAGCCCCAGCATTTT. This rearrangement joins TRBV7-8 to TRBJ1-5, with D unresolved. CDR1 is SGHVS, CDR2 FQNEAQ, per germline. The CDR3 covers 15 residues. The V end lost 1 base, the J end lost 0 bases, and 7 bases lay between the germline ends.

The CDR3 protein is CASSLGPGEQFF. CDR3 DNA: TGTGCCAGCAGCTTGGGTCCAGGAGAGCAGTTCTTC. The chain recombines TRBV7-3 with TRBJ2-1; no firm D call. This CDR3 region has 12 residues. V was pared by 3 bases and J by 10 bases, with 10 bases between. Germline V gene sequence: CDR1 SGHTA, CDR2 FQGTGA.

The rearrangement joins TRBV18 to TRBJ2-1; tentative D call: TRBD2 (7 bases). CDR1 and CDR2 (germline): KGHSH, LQKENI. This CDR3 is built from 16 residues. V dropped 3 bases and J dropped 2 bases, with 14 bases sitting between them. The CDR3 coding sequence is TGTGCCAGCTCACCGGTGAGGGAGGGGGCCTACAATGAGCAGTTCTTC. Protein product: CASSPVREGAYNEQFF.

The chain carries TRBV11-2 and TRBJ2-2; TRBD2 matches 9 bases. CDR1 and CDR2 (germline): SGHAT, FQNNGV. With 1 base clipped from V and 5 bases from J, the junction kept 5 bases outside the gene matches. The CDR3 spans 16 residues. CDR3: CASSLVAGGPTGELFF. CDR3 DNA sequence: TGTGCCAGCAGCTTAGTGGCGGGAGGGCCGACCGGGGAGCTGTTTTTT.

V gene TRBV5-4 combines with J gene TRBJ2-3, with 9 nucleotides matching TRBD2. J gave up 5 bases and V 1 base, and 8 bases lay outside the gene matches. CDR1 and CDR2 from the germline V gene are SGHNT and YYREEE (reference sequence). The CDR3 totals 16 residues. The CDR3 DNA reads TGTGCCAGCAGCTTGATGGCGGGGGGGCCGGAAGATACGCAGTATTTT. Its translation is CASSLMAGGPEDTQYF.

The chain carries TRBV19 and TRBJ2-1; no firm D call. CDR3 size: 15 residues. Germline CDR1 is LNHDA and CDR2 is SQIVND (reference sequence). Deletions cut 5 bases from V and 0 bases from J, with 11 bases between. The DNA for the CDR3 is TGTGCCAGTAGTCCTCTTGTATCCTCCTACAATGAGCAGTTCTTC. Amino acid sequence: CASSPLVSSYNEQFF.

The gene calls are TRBV29-1 and TRBJ1-2; 8 bases are shared with TRBD1. Per germline, CDR1 SQVTM and CDR2 ANQGSEA. The CDR3 sequence is 12 residues long. J lost 6 bases, V lost 6 bases, and 6 bases had no gene match. The CDR3 DNA follows: TGCAGCGTGGGGGTGACAGGGGATGGCTACACCTTC. It specifies CSVGVTGDGYTF. The full variable domain, in which reference TRBV29-1 and TRBJ1-2 provide the parts outside the CDR3, is SAVISQKPSRDICQRGTSLTIQCQVDSQVTMMFWYRQQPGQSLTLIATANQGSEATYESGFVIDKFPISRPNLTFSTLTVSNMSPEDSSIYLCSVGVTGDGYTFGSGTRLTVV.

The chain employs TRBV9 and TRBJ2-1, with 10 bases fitting TRBD2. Germline loops: CDR1 SGDLS, CDR2 YYNGEE. The CDR3 contains 16 residues. J gave up 7 bases and V 0 bases, and 7 bases lay outside the gene matches. CDR3 sequence reads: CASSVGAAGGDNEQFF. CDR3 bases: TGTGCCAGCAGCGTAGGGGCAGCGGGAGGGGATAATGAGCAGTTCTTC.

The V and J genes are TRBV2 and TRBJ2-2; 7 bases are shared with TRBD2. Germline CDR1 reads SNHLY; CDR2 reads FYNNEI. V trimming: 2 bases; J trimming: 6 bases; junction bases outside the gene matches: 0. This CDR3 comprises 13 residues. The CDR3 nucleotides are TGTGCCAGCAGTGAACGGGGGGCCGGGGAGCTGTTTTTT. Amino acids: CASSERGAGELFF.

A note on this clone: The sample has other DNA sequences that encode this CDR3 too. J is TRBJ1-1 and V is TRBV5-1, with 9 bases matching TRBD1. This CDR3 is 15 amino acids long. V shed 4 bases, J shed 3 bases, and the junction held 7 bases outside the gene matches. Germline V gives CDR1 SGHRS, CDR2 YFSETQ. The chain's CDR3 is CASSLDRGGYTEAFF. DNA of the CDR3: TGCGCCAGCAGCCTGGACAGGGGTGGGTACACTGAAGCTTTCTTT.

The rearrangement links TRBV5-1 to TRBJ2-6, with D maybe TRBD1 (5 bases). Germline V gene lookup returns CDR1 SGHRS and CDR2 YFSETQ. The length of the CDR3 is 15 residues. The V gene lost 0 bases and the J gene lost 3 bases, with 7 bases spanning the gap. CDR3 loop: CASSLEGVGANVLTF. The DNA for the CDR3 is TGCGCCAGCAGCTTGGAAGGGGTTGGGGCCAACGTCCTGACTTTC. Full variable domain (missing parts from reference TRBV5-1 and TRBJ2-6): KAGVTQTPRYLIKTRGQQVTLSCSPISGHRSVSWYQQTPGQGLQFLFEYFSETQRNKGNFPGRFSGRQFSNSRSEMNVSTLELGDSALYLCASSLEGVGANVLTFGAGSRLTVL.

This chain links TRBV15 with TRBJ1-1; 8 bases align to TRBD1. Per germline, CDR1 LNHNV and CDR2 YYDKDF (reference sequence). This CDR3 spans 15 amino acids. V lost 5 bases, J lost 1 base, and 6 bases stayed unmatched. CDR3 DNA sequence: TGTGCCACCAGCGACTCAGGGGGCTGGAACACTGAAGCTTTCTTT. Translating gives CATSDSGGWNTEAFF.

This clone was observed once. The chain joins TRBV11-3 to TRBJ2-5, with D tentatively TRBD1 (5 bases). CDR1 is SGHNT, CDR2 YENEEA, per germline. The CDR3 loop spans 13 amino acids. V was trimmed by 4 bases and J by 5 bases, leaving 11 bases between them. DNA for the CDR3: TGTGCCAGCAGCTCAGGGATTTTGGAGACCCAGTACTTC. Translating gives CASSSGILETQYF.

This chain joins TRBV7-3 and TRBJ2-3; 9 positions agree with TRBD2. The CDR3 is 15 amino acids. The germline V gene encodes CDR1 SGHTA and CDR2 FQGTGA. The V and J ends lost 3 bases and 4 bases, in that order; junction bases with no gene match: 5. The CDR3 is CASSFGGRAADTQYF. CDR3 DNA: TGTGCCAGCAGCTTTGGCGGGAGGGCCGCAGATACGCAGTATTTT.